This is a list of T cell receptor beta chains from one sample in a study of T cell changes during pregnancy in multiple sclerosis. TCRdb's copy holds only in-frame clones and misses some; the assay was immunoSEQ multiplex PCR. The repertoire holds about 77,000 clones, with 75% to 90% as singletons. The material sequenced was peripheral blood, taken before pregnancy. The origin of the receptors is a female donor with multiple sclerosis, enrolled in a pregnancy study. The CDR3 runs from the conserved cysteine through the conserved F or W. D genes are given only for firm matches. Expanded clones are given a class, and other clones once, few, many or no size at all.

length | J | size | V | D | DNA | CDR3
15 | TRBJ2-7 | NA | TRBV7-2 | TRBD2 | TGTGCCAGCAGCTTCCTAGCGGGGGGGCGCTACGAGCAGTACTTC | CASSFLAGGRYEQYF
13 | TRBJ2-3 | NA | TRBV6-5 | TRBD1 | TGTGCCAGCAGCCTCGGGACAGGGGCTACGCAGTATTTT | CASSLGTGATQYF
13 | TRBJ2-1 | NA | TRBV27 | NA | TGTGCCAGCAGCCTCTCCCCCGTCAGAGGGCAGTTCTTC | CASSLSPVRGQFF
19 | TRBJ2-6 | NA | TRBV5-1 | NA | TGCGCCAGCAGCTTGGTAGTCTCACAGCTCAACTCTGGGGCCAACGTCCTGACTTTC | CASSLVVSQLNSGANVLTF
15 | TRBJ1-2 | once | TRBV7-2 | NA | TGTGCCAGCAGCTTAGTAGGGGGAGGGAGAGCTGGCTACACCTTC | CASSLVGGGRAGYTF
13 | TRBJ2-2 | few | TRBV6-4 | NA | TGTGCCAGCAGTGAAGGGGCCGCCGGGGAGCTGTTTTTT | CASSEGAAGELFF
13 | TRBJ1-2 | NA | TRBV10-3 | NA | TGTGCCATCAGCTCGGACAGCGTCTATGGCTACACCTTC | CAISSDSVYGYTF
16 | TRBJ1-1 | NA | TRBV27 | NA | TGTGCCAGCAGTTCTTTCGAAAAACATTTGAACACTGAAGCTTTCTTT | CASSSFEKHLNTEAFF
14 | TRBJ1-6 | NA | TRBV7-6 | NA | TGTGCCAGCAGCTACAGGACACATAATTCACCCCTCCACTTT | CASSYRTHNSPLHF
13 | TRBJ2-5 | NA | TRBV7-9 | NA | TGTGCCAGCACCGACCCTCGCGGGGAGACCCAGTACTTC | CASTDPRGETQYF
14 | TRBJ2-5 | NA | TRBV9 | TRBD2 | TGTGCCAGCAGCTCCGGGGGGGCTTGGGAGACCCAGTACTTC | CASSSGGAWETQYF
14 | TRBJ1-6 | NA | TRBV6-1 | NA | TGTGCCAGCAGTTGGCAGGTCGATAATTCACCCCTCCACTTT | CASSWQVDNSPLHF
13 | TRBJ1-1 | NA | TRBV7-2 | TRBD1 | TGTGCCAGCAGCTTGAGACAGGGTACCGAAGCTTTCTTT | CASSLRQGTEAFF
16 | TRBJ1-2 | NA | TRBV5-5 | TRBD1 | TGTGCCAGCAGCTTAGGGACAGGGGGCCGTGACTATGGCTACACCTTC | CASSLGTGGRDYGYTF
13 | TRBJ1-2 | NA | TRBV6-5 | TRBD1 | TGTGCCAGTAATGACAGGGGAATTGATGGCTACACCTTC | CASNDRGIDGYTF
19 | TRBJ2-1 | NA | TRBV28 | TRBD1 | TGTGCCAGCAGTAAGGGGACAGGGTACCCCCCGAGCTCCTACAATGAGCAGTTCTTC | CASSKGTGYPPSSYNEQFF
15 | TRBJ1-5 | NA | TRBV4-2 | NA | TGTGCCAGCAGCCAAGATCTTTATAGCAATCAGCCCCAGCATTTT | CASSQDLYSNQPQHF
14 | TRBJ2-1 | once | TRBV7-9 | TRBD2 | TGTGCCAGCAGCGACGGACGGGGGGGCCTTGAGCAGTTCTTC | CASSDGRGGLEQFF
15 | TRBJ1-4 | NA | TRBV18 | NA | TGTGCCAGCTCACCGGCGACCGCCGGGGGTGAAAAACTGTTTTTT | CASSPATAGGEKLFF
17 | TRBJ2-1 | NA | TRBV7-3 | TRBD2 | TGTGCCAGCAGCTTACTACCGACTAGCGGGGGGCAGGATGAGCAGTTCTTC | CASSLLPTSGGQDEQFF
17 | TRBJ2-1 | NA | TRBV4-3 | NA | TGCGCCAGCAGCCAAGATACACTCTGGGGGGACTACAATGAGCAGTTCTTC | CASSQDTLWGDYNEQFF
16 | TRBJ2-5 | NA | TRBV18 | NA | TGTGCCAGCTCACCTCCGCAGGGGAGCCTCCAAGAGACCCAGTACTTC | CASSPPQGSLQETQYF
15 | TRBJ1-6 | NA | TRBV19 | NA | TGTGCCAGTAGTATACCCCAGGGATCCAGTTCACCCTTCCACTTT | CASSIPQGSSSPFHF
15 | TRBJ1-5 | NA | TRBV28 | TRBD1 | TGTGCCAGCAGTCATAGGACAGGGAGAAATCAGCCCCAGCATTTT | CASSHRTGRNQPQHF
13 | TRBJ2-1 | few | TRBV21-1 | NA | TGTGCCAGCGGGACTAGCGGGGGCGATGAGCAGTTCTTC | CASGTSGGDEQFF
12 | TRBJ2-7 | NA | TRBV7-2 | NA | TGTGCCAGCAGCCCCGTCTTCTACGAGCAGTACTTC | CASSPVFYEQYF
15 | TRBJ2-1 | NA | TRBV5-1 | NA | TGCGCCAGCAGCTTGGAGTTTACAGCCTACAATGAGCAGTTCTTC | CASSLEFTAYNEQFF
14 | TRBJ1-2 | NA | TRBV5-1 | TRBD1 | TGCGCCAGCAGCCTTACGGACAGGGGTGTTGGCTACACCTTC | CASSLTDRGVGYTF
14 | TRBJ2-1 | NA | TRBV7-2 | TRBD1 | TGTGCCAGCAGCTTAGAGTCAGGGGGCTATGAGCAGTTCTTC | CASSLESGGYEQFF
12 | TRBJ1-2 | NA | TRBV13 | NA | TGTGCCAGCAGCTTCAGCGTCAACGGCTACACCTTC | CASSFSVNGYTF
14 | TRBJ1-4 | NA | TRBV6-4 | TRBD1 | TGTGCCAGCAGTCAGGGACAGGGGAATGAAAAACTGTTTTTT | CASSQGQGNEKLFF
13 | TRBJ1-2 | few | TRBV7-2 | NA | TGTGCCAGCAGCTTAGGTAGTAGCTATGGCTACACCTTC | CASSLGSSYGYTF
13 | TRBJ2-4 | NA | TRBV2 | NA | TGTGCCAGCAGTGAATCTGAGGGAAGCATTCAGTACTTC | CASSESEGSIQYF
14 | TRBJ1-2 | NA | TRBV28 | NA | TGTGCCAGCAGTTTAAGAGGTATAGGCTATGGCTACACCTTC | CASSLRGIGYGYTF
14 | TRBJ2-3 | NA | TRBV7-3 | TRBD2 | TGTGCCAGCAGTCGCGGGGGGGCCACAGATACGCAGTATTTT | CASSRGGATDTQYF
15 | TRBJ2-1 | few | TRBV5-6 | TRBD2 | TGTGCCAGCAGGAAGCGGGGATCCTCCTACAATGAGCAGTTCTTC | CASRKRGSSYNEQFF
15 | TRBJ2-1 | NA | TRBV7-6 | NA | TGTGCCAGCAGCGCCAGACAAGGCTCCTACAATGAGCAGTTCTTC | CASSARQGSYNEQFF
14 | TRBJ1-2 | NA | TRBV5-4 | NA | TGTGCCAGCAGCTCTCGAGAGGCCCCTAATGGCTACACCTTC | CASSSREAPNGYTF
17 | TRBJ1-2 | NA | TRBV5-1 | NA | TGCGCCAGCAGCTTGGGCGGACTACTGGGGACTGCTTATGGCTACACCTTC | CASSLGGLLGTAYGYTF
15 | TRBJ2-7 | NA | TRBV11-1 | TRBD2 | TGTGCCAGCAGCTGGACTAGCGGGGGTTCCTACGAGCAGTACTTC | CASSWTSGGSYEQYF
13 | TRBJ2-2 | once | TRBV14 | NA | TGTGCCAGCAGCCTGACACCTCTCGGGGAGCTGTTTTTT | CASSLTPLGELFF
16 | TRBJ2-7 | few | TRBV4-3 | NA | TGCGCCAGCAGCCAAGATCTAAGACGGGTGTCCTACGAGCAGTACTTC | CASSQDLRRVSYEQYF
13 | TRBJ1-1 | few | TRBV10-3 | NA | TGTGCCATCAAGCGTCTGACGAACACTGAAGCTTTCTTT | CAIKRLTNTEAFF
11 | TRBJ2-7 | NA | TRBV7-9 | NA | TGTGCCAGCAGCTTCCATTACGAGCAGTACTTC | CASSFHYEQYF
14 | TRBJ1-2 | NA | TRBV7-9 | NA | TGTGCCAGCAGCTTAGACTCCGGGAACTATGGCTACACCTTC | CASSLDSGNYGYTF
16 | TRBJ2-4 | NA | TRBV7-2 | NA | TGTGCCAGCAGCTTAGCGACAGGAGTTGGTAAAAACATTCAGTACTTC | CASSLATGVGKNIQYF
14 | TRBJ2-7 | NA | TRBV6-6 | NA | TGTGCCAGCAGTTACCACGGGGGCTCCTACGAGCAGTACTTC | CASSYHGGSYEQYF
15 | TRBJ2-3 | NA | TRBV6-6 | TRBD2 | TGTGCCAGCAGCCTGGGACTAGCGGACACAGATACGCAGTATTTT | CASSLGLADTDTQYF
15 | TRBJ1-5 | NA | TRBV2 | TRBD1 | TGTGCCAGCAGTCCGGACAGGGGCCGAAATCAGCCCCAGCATTTT | CASSPDRGRNQPQHF
14 | TRBJ1-3 | once | TRBV5-1 | TRBD1 | TGCGCCAGCAGCTCGGGACAGGGGGCTTACACCATATATTTT | CASSSGQGAYTIYF
14 | TRBJ1-2 | NA | TRBV9 | NA | TGTGCCAGCAGCCCCCGGGGGGGCGCCTATGGCTACACCTTC | CASSPRGGAYGYTF
14 | TRBJ1-3 | NA | TRBV6-5 | NA | TGTGCCAGCAGTGAGGGCAACTCTGGAAACACCATATATTTT | CASSEGNSGNTIYF